These T cell receptor beta chains were read from a single sample in a study of control samples from healthy donors and cancer patients. TCRdb's table, derived via immunoSEQ multiplex PCR, lists solely in-frame clones and lacks some. The sample shows fewer than 200,000 clones, roughly 89% of them seen only once. The sample consisted of blood. The source of these receptors is a woman aged 45-65 years in good health. Each CDR3 is given with its conserved first and last residue. D genes are given only for firm matches. Not all rows give a size; the values are once, few, many and, for expanded clones, a class.

TRBJ2-7	TRBV19	-	-	TGTGCCAGTAGTATAGGGTTAGGCTACGAGCAGTACTTC	CASSIGLGYEQYF
TRBJ1-3	TRBV9	-	-	TGTGCCAGCAGCGCGAAAGGGTATTCTGGAAACACCATATATTTT	CASSAKGYSGNTIYF
TRBJ1-2	TRBV18	-	-	TGTGCCAGCTCACCATCGCCTGATAACTATGGCTACACCTTC	CASSPSPDNYGYTF
TRBJ1-4	TRBV15	TRBD1	-	TGTGCCACCAGCTCTGGGACAGGGCTAGATGAAAAACTGTTTTTT	CATSSGTGLDEKLFF
TRBJ2-1	TRBV2	-	-	TGTGCCAGCAGGCTATCAGTTGAGCAGTTCTTC	CASRLSVEQFF
TRBJ2-1	TRBV21-1	-	-	TGTGCCAGCAGCAAATCAGCCGTCCGGGAGGAGGGCTGTCGGGAGCAGTTCTTC	CASSKSAVREEGCREQFF
TRBJ1-5	TRBV28	TRBD1	-	TGTGCCAGCAGCCCCCTGGGCAGGGGGCAGATTCAGCCCCAGCATTTT	CASSPLGRGQIQPQHF
TRBJ2-7	TRBV7-9	-	few	TGTGCCAGCAGCTTAGGCGGCTTTAGGAGCTACGAGCAGTACTTC	CASSLGGFRSYEQYF
TRBJ2-6	TRBV9	-	-	TGTGCCAGCAGCGTAGGCCGGACGTCAGGGACTGGGGCCAACGTCCTGACTTTC	CASSVGRTSGTGANVLTF
TRBJ1-1	TRBV18	-	-	TGTGCCAGCCCCCTCCGGGGGGTAGGAAGGGTTGCCATGAACACTGAAGCTTTCTTT	CASPLRGVGRVAMNTEAFF
TRBJ1-3	TRBV21-1	-	-	TGTGCCAGCAGCACCCGCGGGCGGGGCATCAACTCTGGAAACACCATATATTTT	CASSTRGRGINSGNTIYF
TRBJ1-1	TRBV18	-	-	TGTGCCAGCTCACCCTCCGGGCCGCCTCACACTGAAGCTTTCTTT	CASSPSGPPHTEAFF
TRBJ2-1	TRBV7-6	TRBD1	-	TGTGCCAGCAGCCGTCTCCTGACAGGGGGCCTGAATGAGCAGTTCTTC	CASSRLLTGGLNEQFF
TRBJ1-4	TRBV6-5	-	-	TGTGCCAGCAGTACTGACGGTCTACCTAATGAAAAACTGTTTTTT	CASSTDGLPNEKLFF
TRBJ1-5	TRBV27	-	-	TGTGCCAGCAGTTTATCCGCACCGGGACAAATACGCAATCAGCCCCAGCATTTT	CASSLSAPGQIRNQPQHF
TRBJ2-1	TRBV4-1	-	-	TGCGCCAGCAGCCAAGACCCAACAGGGCTAGCGACGGGGAATGAGCAGTTCTTC	CASSQDPTGLATGNEQFF